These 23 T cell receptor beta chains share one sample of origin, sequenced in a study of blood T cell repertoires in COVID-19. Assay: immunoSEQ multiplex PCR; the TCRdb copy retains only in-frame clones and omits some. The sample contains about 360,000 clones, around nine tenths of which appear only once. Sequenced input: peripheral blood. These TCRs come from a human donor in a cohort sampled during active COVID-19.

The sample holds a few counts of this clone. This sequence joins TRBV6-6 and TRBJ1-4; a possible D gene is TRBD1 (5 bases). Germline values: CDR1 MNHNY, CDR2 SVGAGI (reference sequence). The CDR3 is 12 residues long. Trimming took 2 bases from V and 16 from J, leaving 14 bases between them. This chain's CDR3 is CASSYQGSGRFF. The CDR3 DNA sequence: TGTGCCAGCAGTTACCAGGGATCAGGGCGGTTTTTT.

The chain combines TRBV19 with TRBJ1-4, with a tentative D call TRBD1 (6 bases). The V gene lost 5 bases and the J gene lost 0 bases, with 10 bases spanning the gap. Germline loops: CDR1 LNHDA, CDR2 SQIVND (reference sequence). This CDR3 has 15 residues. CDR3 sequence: CASSADSSTNEKLFF. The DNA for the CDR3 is TGTGCCAGTAGTGCGGACAGCTCAACTAATGAAAAACTGTTTTTT.

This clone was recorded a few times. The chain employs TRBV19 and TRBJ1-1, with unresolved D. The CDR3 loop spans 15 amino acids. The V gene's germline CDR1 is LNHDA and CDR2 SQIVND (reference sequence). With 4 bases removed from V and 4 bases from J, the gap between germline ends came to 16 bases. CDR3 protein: CASSKPRRGGTEAFF. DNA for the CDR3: TGTGCCAGTAGTAAGCCCAGACGGGGTGGCACTGAAGCTTTCTTT.

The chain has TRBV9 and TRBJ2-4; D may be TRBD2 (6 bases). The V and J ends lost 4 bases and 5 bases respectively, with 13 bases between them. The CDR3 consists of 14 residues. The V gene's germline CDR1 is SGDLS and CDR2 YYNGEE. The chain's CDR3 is CASSLGGTENIQYF. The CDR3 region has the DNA TGTGCCAGCAGCCTTGGCGGGACGGAAAACATTCAGTACTTC.

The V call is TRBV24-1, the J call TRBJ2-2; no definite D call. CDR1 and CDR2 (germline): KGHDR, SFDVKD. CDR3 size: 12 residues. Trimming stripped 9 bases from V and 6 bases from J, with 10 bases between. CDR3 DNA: TGTGCCACCTCAGCCGGGTCCGGGGAGCTGTTTTTT. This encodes CATSAGSGELFF.

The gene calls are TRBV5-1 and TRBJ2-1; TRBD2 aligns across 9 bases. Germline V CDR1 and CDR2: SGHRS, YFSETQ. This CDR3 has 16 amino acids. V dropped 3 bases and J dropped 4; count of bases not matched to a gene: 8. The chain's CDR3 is CASSSRLADRYNEQFF. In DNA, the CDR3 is TGCGCCAGCAGCTCGAGACTAGCGGATCGATACAATGAGCAGTTCTTC.

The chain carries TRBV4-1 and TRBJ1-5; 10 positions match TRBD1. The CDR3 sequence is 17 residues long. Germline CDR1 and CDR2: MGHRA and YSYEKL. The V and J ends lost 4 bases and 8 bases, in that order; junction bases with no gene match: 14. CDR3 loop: CASSRTTGTGEGKPQHF. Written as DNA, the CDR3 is TGCGCCAGCAGCCGAACCACCGGGACAGGGGAAGGCAAGCCCCAGCATTTT.

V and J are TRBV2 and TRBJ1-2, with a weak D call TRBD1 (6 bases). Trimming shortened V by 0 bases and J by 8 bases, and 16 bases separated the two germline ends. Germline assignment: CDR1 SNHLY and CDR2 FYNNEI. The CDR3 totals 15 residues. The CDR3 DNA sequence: TGTGCCAGCAGTGAAGCGGCATCGGGGGGCTGGGGCTACACCTTC. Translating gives CASSEAASGGWGYTF.

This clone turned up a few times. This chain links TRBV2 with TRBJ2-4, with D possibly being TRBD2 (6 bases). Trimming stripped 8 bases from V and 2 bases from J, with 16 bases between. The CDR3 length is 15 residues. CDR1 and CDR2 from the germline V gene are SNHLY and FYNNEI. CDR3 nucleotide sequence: TGTGCCAGCCGGGAGAGAATTGGGACCAAAAACATTCAGTACTTC. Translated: CASRERIGTKNIQYF.

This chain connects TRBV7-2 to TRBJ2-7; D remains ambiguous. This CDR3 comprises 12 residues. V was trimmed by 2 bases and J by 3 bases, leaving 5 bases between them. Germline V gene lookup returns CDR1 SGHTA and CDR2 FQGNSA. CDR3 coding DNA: TGTGCCAGCAGCTTATTCCGCTACGAGCAGTACTTC. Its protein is CASSLFRYEQYF. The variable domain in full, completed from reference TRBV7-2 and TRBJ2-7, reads GAGVSQSPSNKVTEKGKDVELRCDPISGHTALYWYRQSLGQGLEFLIYFQGNSAPDKSGLPSDRFSAERTGGSVSTLTIQRTQQEDSAVYLCASSLFRYEQYFGPGTRLTVT.

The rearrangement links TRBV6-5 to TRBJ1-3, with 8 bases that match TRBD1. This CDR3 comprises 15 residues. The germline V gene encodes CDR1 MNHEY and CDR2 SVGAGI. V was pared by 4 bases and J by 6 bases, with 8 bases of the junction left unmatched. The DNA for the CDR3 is TGTGCCAGCAGTTCCAGACAGGGGCAGGAAAACACCATATATTTT. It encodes CASSSRQGQENTIYF.

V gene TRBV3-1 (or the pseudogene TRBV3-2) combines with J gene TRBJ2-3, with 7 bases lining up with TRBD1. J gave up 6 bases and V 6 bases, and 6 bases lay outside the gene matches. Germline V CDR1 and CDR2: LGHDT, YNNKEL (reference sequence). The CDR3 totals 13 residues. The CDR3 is CASSQDRPDTQYF. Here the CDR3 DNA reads TGTGCCAGCAGTCAGGACAGGCCGGATACGCAGTATTTT.

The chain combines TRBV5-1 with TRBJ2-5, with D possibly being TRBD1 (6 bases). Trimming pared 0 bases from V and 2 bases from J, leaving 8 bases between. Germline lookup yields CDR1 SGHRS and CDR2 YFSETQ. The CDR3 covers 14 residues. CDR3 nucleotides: TGCGCCAGCAGCTTGGAGGGACATCAAGAGACCCAGTACTTC. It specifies CASSLEGHQETQYF.

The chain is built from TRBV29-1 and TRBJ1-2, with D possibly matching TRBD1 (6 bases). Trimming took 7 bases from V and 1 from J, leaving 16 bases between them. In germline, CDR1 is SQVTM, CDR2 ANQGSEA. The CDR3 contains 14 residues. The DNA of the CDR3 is TGCAGCGCATACCTGACAGGTATTAACTATGGCTACACCTTC. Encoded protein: CSAYLTGINYGYTF.

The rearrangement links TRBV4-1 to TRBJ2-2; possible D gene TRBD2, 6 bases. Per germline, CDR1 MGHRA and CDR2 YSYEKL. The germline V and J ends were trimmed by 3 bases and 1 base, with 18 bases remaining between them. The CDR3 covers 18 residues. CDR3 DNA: TGCGCCAGCAGCCACCGCCGCCCGGGACTCCTGAACACCGGGGAGCTGTTTTTT. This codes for CASSHRRPGLLNTGELFF.

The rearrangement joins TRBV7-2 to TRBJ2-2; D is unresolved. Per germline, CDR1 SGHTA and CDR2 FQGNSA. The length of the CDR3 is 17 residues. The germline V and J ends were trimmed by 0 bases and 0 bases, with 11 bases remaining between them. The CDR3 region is CASSLAIIIANTGELFF. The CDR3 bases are TGTGCCAGCAGCTTAGCCATTATTATAGCGAACACCGGGGAGCTGTTTTTT.

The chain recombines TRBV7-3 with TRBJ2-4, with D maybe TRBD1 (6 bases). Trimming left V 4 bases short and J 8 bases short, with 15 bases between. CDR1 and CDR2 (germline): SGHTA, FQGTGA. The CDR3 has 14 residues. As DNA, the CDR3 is TGTGCCAGCAGCTCGGAAATAGGGGGTGACATTCAGTACTTC. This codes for CASSSEIGGDIQYF.

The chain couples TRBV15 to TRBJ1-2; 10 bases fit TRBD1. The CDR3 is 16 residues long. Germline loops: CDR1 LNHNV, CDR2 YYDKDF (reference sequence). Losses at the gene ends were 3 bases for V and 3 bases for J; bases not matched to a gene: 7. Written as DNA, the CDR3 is TGTGCCACCAGCAGGGGCGGGACAGGGGTCGACTATGGCTACACCTTC. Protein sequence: CATSRGGTGVDYGYTF.

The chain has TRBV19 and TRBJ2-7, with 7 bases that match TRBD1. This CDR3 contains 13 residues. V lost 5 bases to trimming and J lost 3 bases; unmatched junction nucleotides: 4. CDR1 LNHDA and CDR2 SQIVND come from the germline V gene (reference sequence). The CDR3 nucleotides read TGTGCCAGTAGTCCCCGACAGGGCTACGAGCAGTACTTC. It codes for CASSPRQGYEQYF.

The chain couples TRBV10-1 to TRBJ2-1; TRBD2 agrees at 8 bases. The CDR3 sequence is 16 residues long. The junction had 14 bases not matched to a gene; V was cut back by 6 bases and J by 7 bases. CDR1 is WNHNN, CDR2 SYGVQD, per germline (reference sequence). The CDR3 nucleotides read TGCGCCAGCAGCCAGCCCGGGACTAGGGGGAAAAATGAGCAGTTCTTC. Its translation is CASSQPGTRGKNEQFF.

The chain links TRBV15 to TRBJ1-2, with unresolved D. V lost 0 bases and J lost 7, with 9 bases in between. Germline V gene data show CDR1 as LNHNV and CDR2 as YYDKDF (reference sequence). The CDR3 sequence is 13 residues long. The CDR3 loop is CATSRDPAGGYTF. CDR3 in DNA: TGTGCCACCAGCAGAGATCCAGCGGGTGGCTACACCTTC.

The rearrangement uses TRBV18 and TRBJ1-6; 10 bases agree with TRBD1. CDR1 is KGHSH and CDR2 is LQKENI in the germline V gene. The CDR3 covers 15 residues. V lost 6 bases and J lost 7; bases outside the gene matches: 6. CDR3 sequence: CASSRGTGANSPLHF. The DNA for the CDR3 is TGTGCCAGCTCGAGAGGGACAGGGGCCAATTCACCCCTCCACTTT.

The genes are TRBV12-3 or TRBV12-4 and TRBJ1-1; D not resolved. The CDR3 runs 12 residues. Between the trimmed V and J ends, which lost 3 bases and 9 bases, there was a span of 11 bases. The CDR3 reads CASSFGGPKAFF. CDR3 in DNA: TGTGCCAGCAGTTTTGGAGGACCGAAAGCTTTCTTT.